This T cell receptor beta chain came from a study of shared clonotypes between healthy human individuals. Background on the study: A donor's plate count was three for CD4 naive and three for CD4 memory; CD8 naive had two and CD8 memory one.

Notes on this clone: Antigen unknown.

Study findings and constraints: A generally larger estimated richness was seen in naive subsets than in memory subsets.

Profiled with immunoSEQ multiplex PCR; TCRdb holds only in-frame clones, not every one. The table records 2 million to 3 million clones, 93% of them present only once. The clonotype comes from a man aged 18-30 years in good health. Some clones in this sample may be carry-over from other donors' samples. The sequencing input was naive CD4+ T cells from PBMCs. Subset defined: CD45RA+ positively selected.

CDR3 in amino acids: CAWSHPQVGYEQYF. Written as DNA, the CDR3 is TGTGCCTGGAGCCACCCCCAAGTGGGGTACGAGCAGTACTTC. The gene calls are TRBV30 and TRBJ2-7, with D uncertain. The length of the CDR3 is 14 residues. CDR1 and CDR2 (germline): GTSNPN, SVGIG (reference sequence). Deletions cut 3 bases from V and 4 bases from J, with 16 bases between.